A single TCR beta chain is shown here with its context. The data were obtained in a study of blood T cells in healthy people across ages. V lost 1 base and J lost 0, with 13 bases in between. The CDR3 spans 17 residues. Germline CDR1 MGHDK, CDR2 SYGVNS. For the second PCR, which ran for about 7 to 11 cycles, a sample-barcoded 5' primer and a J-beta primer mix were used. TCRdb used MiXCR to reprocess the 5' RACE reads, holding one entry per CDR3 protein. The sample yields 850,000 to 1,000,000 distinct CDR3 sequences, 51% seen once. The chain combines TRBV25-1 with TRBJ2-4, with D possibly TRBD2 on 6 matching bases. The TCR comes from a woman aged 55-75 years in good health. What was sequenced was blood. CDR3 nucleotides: TGTGCCAGCAGTGAATTTGGGGGGTCCCCAGCCAAAAACATTCAGTACTTC. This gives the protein CASSEFGGSPAKNIQYF.